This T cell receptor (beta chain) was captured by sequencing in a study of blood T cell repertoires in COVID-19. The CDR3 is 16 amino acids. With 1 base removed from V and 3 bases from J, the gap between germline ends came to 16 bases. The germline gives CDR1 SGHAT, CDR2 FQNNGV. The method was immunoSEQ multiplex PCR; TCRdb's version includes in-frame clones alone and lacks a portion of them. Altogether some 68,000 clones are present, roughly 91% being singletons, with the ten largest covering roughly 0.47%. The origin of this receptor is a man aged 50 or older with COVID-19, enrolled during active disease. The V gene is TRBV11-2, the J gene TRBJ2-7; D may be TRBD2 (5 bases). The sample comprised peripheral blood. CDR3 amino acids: CASSLVPAEPVYEQYF. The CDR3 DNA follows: TGTGCCAGCAGCTTAGTCCCAGCGGAGCCCGTCTACGAGCAGTACTTC.